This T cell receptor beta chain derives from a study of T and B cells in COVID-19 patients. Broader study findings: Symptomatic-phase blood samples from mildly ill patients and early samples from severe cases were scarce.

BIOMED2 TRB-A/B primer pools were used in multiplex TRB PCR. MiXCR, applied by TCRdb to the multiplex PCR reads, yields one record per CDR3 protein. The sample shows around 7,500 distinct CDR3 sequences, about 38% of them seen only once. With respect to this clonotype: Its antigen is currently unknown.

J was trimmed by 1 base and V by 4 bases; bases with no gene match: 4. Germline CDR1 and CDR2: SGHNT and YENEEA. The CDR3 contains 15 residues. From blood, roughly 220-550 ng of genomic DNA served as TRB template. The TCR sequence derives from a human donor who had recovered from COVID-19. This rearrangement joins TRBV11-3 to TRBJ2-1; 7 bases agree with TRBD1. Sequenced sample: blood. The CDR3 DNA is TGTGCCAGCAGCTCGGACAGGACTTCCTACAATGAGCAGTTCTTC. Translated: CASSSDRTSYNEQFF.